This T cell receptor beta chain was obtained from a study of shared clonotypes between healthy human individuals. The study, taken as a whole, reports: In general, naive subsets displayed greater estimated richness than memory subsets did.

Authors' methods: With immunoSEQ giving junction-only sequences and no quality scores, filtering differed. Profiling relied on immunoSEQ multiplex PCR, and the TCRdb table lists in-frame clones only, not all of them. That table supplies the V and J calls and clone size; D and trimming were determined from the DNA. The table includes around 2,000,000 clones, 90% to 95% detected once. This clone appeared a single time. Its antigen is as yet unknown. Within Nashville, Tennessee resided all donors, each a Caucasian adult. Sequences were obtained from naive CD4+ T cells sorted from blood. Subset denoted: CD45RA+ positively selected. This TCR came from a man in his late teens or twenties in good health.

CDR3 in DNA: TGTGCCAGCAGCTTAGTGGCAGGGGGCAATCAGCCCCAGCATTTT. It translates to CASSLVAGGNQPQHF. J is TRBJ1-5 and V is TRBV11-2, with D possibly TRBD1 on 6 matching bases. Germline V CDR1 and CDR2: SGHAT, FQNNGV. The ends were cut back, 1 base at V and 2 bases at J, with 9 bases in the middle. CDR3 length: 15 residues.